This TCR beta chain was recorded in a study of blood T cell repertoires in COVID-19. Overall study context: The study drew acute and convalescent COVID-19 samples from the United States, Italy and Spain. T cells, B-cell-depleted T cells, or PBMCs supplied cDNA or gDNA.

Cohorts were assigned according to the clinical history that participants reported. In the original analysis: Reference gene primer amplification gave nucleated cell count estimates. The assay was immunoSEQ multiplex PCR, and TCRdb's table has in-frame clones only and misses some. The V and J calls and clone size are taken from that table; D and trimming were inferred from the DNA. The repertoire holds some 220,000 clones, with roughly nine tenths as singletons. The CDR3 length is 16 residues. From germline, CDR1 is LNHDA and CDR2 SQIVND (reference sequence). J gave up 1 base and V 1 base, and 4 bases lay outside the gene matches.

Sequences were obtained from PBMCs or T cells enriched from blood (not recorded which). The chain recombines TRBV19 with TRBJ2-1; TRBD2 aligns across 7 bases. The TCR originated in a woman between 18 and 30 years old in a cohort exposed to, infected with or recovered from COVID-19 (not recorded which). The CDR3 sequence: CASSIGGGGSYNEQFF. CDR3 coding DNA: TGTGCCAGTAGTATAGGAGGCGGGGGTTCCTACAATGAGCAGTTCTTC.